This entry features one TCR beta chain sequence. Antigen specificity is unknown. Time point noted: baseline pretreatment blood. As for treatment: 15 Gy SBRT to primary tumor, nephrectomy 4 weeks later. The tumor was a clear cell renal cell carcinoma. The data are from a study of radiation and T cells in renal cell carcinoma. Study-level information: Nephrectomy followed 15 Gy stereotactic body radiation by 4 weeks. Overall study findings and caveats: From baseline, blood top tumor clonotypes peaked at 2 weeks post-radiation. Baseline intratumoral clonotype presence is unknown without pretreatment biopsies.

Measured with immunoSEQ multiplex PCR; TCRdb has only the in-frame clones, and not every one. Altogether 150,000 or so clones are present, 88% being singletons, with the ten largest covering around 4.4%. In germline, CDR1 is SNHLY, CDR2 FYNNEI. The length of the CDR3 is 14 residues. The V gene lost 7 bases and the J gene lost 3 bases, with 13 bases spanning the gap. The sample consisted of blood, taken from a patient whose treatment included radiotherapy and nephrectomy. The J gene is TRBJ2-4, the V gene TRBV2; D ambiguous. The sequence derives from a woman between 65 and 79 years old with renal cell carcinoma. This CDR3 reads CASIQEVFKNIQYF. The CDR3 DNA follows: TGTGCCAGCATCCAAGAGGTTTTCAAAAACATTCAGTACTTC.